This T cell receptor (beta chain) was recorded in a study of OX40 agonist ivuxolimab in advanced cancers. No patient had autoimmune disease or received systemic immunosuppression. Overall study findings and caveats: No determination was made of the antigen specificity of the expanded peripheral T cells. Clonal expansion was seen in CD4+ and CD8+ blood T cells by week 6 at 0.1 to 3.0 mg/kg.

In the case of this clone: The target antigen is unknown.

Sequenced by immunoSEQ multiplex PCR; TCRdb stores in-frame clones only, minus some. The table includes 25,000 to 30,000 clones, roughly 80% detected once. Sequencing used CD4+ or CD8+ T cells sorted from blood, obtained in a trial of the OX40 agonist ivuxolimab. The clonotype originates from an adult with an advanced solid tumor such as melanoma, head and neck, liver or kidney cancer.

This chain's CDR3 is CASSLTSGKGPYNEQFF. The CDR3 DNA reads as TGTGCCAGCAGCCTAACTAGCGGGAAAGGGCCTTACAATGAGCAGTTCTTC. The genes are TRBV7-8 and TRBJ2-1, with TRBD2 matching 10 bases. From germline, CDR1 is SGHVS and CDR2 FQNEAQ. CDR3 length: 17 residues. V gave up 5 bases and J gave up 4 bases; unmatched junction bases: 11.